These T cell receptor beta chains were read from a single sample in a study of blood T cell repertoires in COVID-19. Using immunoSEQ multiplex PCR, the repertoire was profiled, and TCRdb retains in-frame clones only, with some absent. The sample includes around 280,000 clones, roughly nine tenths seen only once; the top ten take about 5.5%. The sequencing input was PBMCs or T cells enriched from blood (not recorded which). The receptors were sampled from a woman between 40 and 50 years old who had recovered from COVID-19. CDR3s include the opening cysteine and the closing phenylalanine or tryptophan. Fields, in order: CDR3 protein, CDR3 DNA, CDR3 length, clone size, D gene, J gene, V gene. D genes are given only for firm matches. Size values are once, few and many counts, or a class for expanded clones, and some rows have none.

CDR3 protein: CASSLTHNSGAFF; CDR3 DNA: TGTGCCAGCAGCCTCACCCACAATTCAGGAGCTTTCTTT; CDR3 length: 13; clone size: -; D gene: -; J gene: TRBJ1-1; V gene: TRBV5-8
CDR3 protein: CASSGDRGATNEKLFF; CDR3 DNA: TGTGCCAGCAGTGGAGACAGGGGAGCAACTAATGAAAAACTGTTTTTT; CDR3 length: 16; clone size: -; D gene: TRBD1; J gene: TRBJ1-4; V gene: TRBV2
CDR3 protein: CASSVDFTETQYF; CDR3 DNA: TGTGCCAGCAGTGTTGACTTTACAGAGACCCAGTACTTC; CDR3 length: 13; clone size: -; D gene: -; J gene: TRBJ2-5; V gene: TRBV2
CDR3 protein: CASISGDGYTF; CDR3 DNA: TGCGCCAGCATATCAGGGGATGGCTACACCTTC; CDR3 length: 11; clone size: -; D gene: -; J gene: TRBJ1-2; V gene: TRBV5-1
CDR3 protein: CASSSGVSYNEQFF; CDR3 DNA: TGTGCCAGCAGCTCGGGAGTTTCCTACAATGAGCAGTTCTTC; CDR3 length: 14; clone size: -; D gene: -; J gene: TRBJ2-1; V gene: TRBV7-6
CDR3 protein: CASSQDPRKSNYGYTF; CDR3 DNA: TGCGCCAGCAGCCAAGATCCCAGGAAATCTAACTATGGCTACACCTTC; CDR3 length: 16; clone size: -; D gene: -; J gene: TRBJ1-2; V gene: TRBV4-3
CDR3 protein: CASSPYGTSGNEQFF; CDR3 DNA: TGTGCCAGCAGTCCGTACGGGACTAGCGGCAATGAGCAGTTCTTC; CDR3 length: 15; clone size: -; D gene: TRBD2; J gene: TRBJ2-1; V gene: TRBV28
CDR3 protein: CASSASGGRDTEAFF; CDR3 DNA: TGTGCCAGCAGCGCTAGTGGCGGCCGAGACACTGAAGCTTTCTTT; CDR3 length: 15; clone size: -; D gene: -; J gene: TRBJ1-1; V gene: TRBV28
CDR3 protein: CASSFGKRGNNSPLHF; CDR3 DNA: TGTGCCAGCAGTTTTGGAAAGAGGGGGAACAATTCACCCCTCCACTTT; CDR3 length: 16; clone size: -; D gene: -; J gene: TRBJ1-6; V gene: TRBV28
CDR3 protein: CASSRTQSSYNEQFF; CDR3 DNA: TGTGCCAGCTCACGAACTCAAAGCTCCTACAATGAGCAGTTCTTC; CDR3 length: 15; clone size: -; D gene: -; J gene: TRBJ2-1; V gene: TRBV18
CDR3 protein: CASSYSRGRQDTQYF; CDR3 DNA: TGTGCCAGCAGTTACTCCAGGGGGCGACAAGATACGCAGTATTTT; CDR3 length: 15; clone size: -; D gene: TRBD1; J gene: TRBJ2-3; V gene: TRBV6-2/TRBV6-3
CDR3 protein: CSANVAGGDYYNEQFF; CDR3 DNA: TGCAGCGCGAATGTAGCGGGAGGCGACTACTACAATGAGCAGTTCTTC; CDR3 length: 16; clone size: -; D gene: TRBD2; J gene: TRBJ2-1; V gene: TRBV29-1
CDR3 protein: CASSPRTGNTLNYGYTF; CDR3 DNA: TGTGCCAGCTCCCCCCGGACAGGGAATACACTAAACTATGGCTACACCTTC; CDR3 length: 17; clone size: -; D gene: TRBD1; J gene: TRBJ1-2; V gene: TRBV18
CDR3 protein: CASSLGQGTTNEKLFF; CDR3 DNA: TGTGCCAGCAGCCTGGGACAGGGAACAACTAATGAAAAACTGTTTTTT; CDR3 length: 16; clone size: -; D gene: TRBD1; J gene: TRBJ1-4; V gene: TRBV7-8
CDR3 protein: CASSLTGGWETQYF; CDR3 DNA: TGTGCCAGCAGCTTGACAGGAGGTTGGGAGACCCAGTACTTC; CDR3 length: 14; clone size: once; D gene: -; J gene: TRBJ2-5; V gene: TRBV7-8
CDR3 protein: CASSYSGLDTQYF; CDR3 DNA: TGTGCCAGCAGTTACTCGGGACTGGATACGCAGTATTTT; CDR3 length: 13; clone size: -; D gene: -; J gene: TRBJ2-3; V gene: TRBV6-5
CDR3 protein: CASSLVTGQGANEQFF; CDR3 DNA: TGCGCCAGCAGCTTGGTAACCGGACAGGGCGCTAATGAGCAGTTCTTC; CDR3 length: 16; clone size: -; D gene: TRBD1; J gene: TRBJ2-1; V gene: TRBV5-1
CDR3 protein: CASSYPAVAGGHEQFF; CDR3 DNA: TGTGCCAGCAGTTACCCCGCAGTCGCGGGAGGCCATGAGCAGTTCTTC; CDR3 length: 16; clone size: -; D gene: TRBD2; J gene: TRBJ2-1; V gene: TRBV6-2/TRBV6-3
CDR3 protein: CAISGAGTEQNTIYF; CDR3 DNA: TGTGCCATCAGTGGGGCCGGGACAGAACAAAACACCATATATTTT; CDR3 length: 15; clone size: -; D gene: TRBD1; J gene: TRBJ1-3; V gene: TRBV10-3
CDR3 protein: CASSQEWSGRGGYNEQFF; CDR3 DNA: TGTGCCAGCAGCCAAGAGTGGAGCGGGCGGGGCGGTTACAATGAGCAGTTCTTC; CDR3 length: 18; clone size: once; D gene: -; J gene: TRBJ2-1; V gene: TRBV3-1/TRBV3-2
CDR3 protein: CSVADRGYTEAFF; CDR3 DNA: TGCAGCGTCGCGGACAGGGGGTACACTGAAGCTTTCTTT; CDR3 length: 13; clone size: -; D gene: TRBD1; J gene: TRBJ1-1; V gene: TRBV29-1
CDR3 protein: CASSQRRDRANYGYTF; CDR3 DNA: TGCGCCAGCAGCCAGAGACGGGACAGGGCGAACTATGGCTACACCTTC; CDR3 length: 16; clone size: -; D gene: TRBD1; J gene: TRBJ1-2; V gene: TRBV4-3
CDR3 protein: CASSRDSSTGELFF; CDR3 DNA: TGTGCCAGCAGTCGGGACAGTAGCACCGGGGAGCTGTTTTTT; CDR3 length: 14; clone size: -; D gene: TRBD1; J gene: TRBJ2-2; V gene: TRBV2
CDR3 protein: CASSKTGGVETQYF; CDR3 DNA: TGTGCCAGCTCTAAAACGGGGGGAGTAGAGACCCAGTACTTC; CDR3 length: 14; clone size: once; D gene: TRBD2; J gene: TRBJ2-5; V gene: TRBV7-2
CDR3 protein: CASSSRGTGDYGYTF; CDR3 DNA: TGTGCCAGCAGCTCCAGAGGGACAGGGGACTATGGCTACACCTTC; CDR3 length: 15; clone size: -; D gene: TRBD1; J gene: TRBJ1-2; V gene: TRBV11-2
CDR3 protein: CASSNRGYGGFEQFF; CDR3 DNA: TGTGCCAGCAGCAACAGAGGCTACGGGGGGTTTGAGCAGTTCTTC; CDR3 length: 15; clone size: -; D gene: TRBD2; J gene: TRBJ2-1; V gene: TRBV14
CDR3 protein: CASRRGAVNTGELFF; CDR3 DNA: TGTGCCAGCAGGCGAGGTGCCGTGAACACCGGGGAGCTGTTTTTT; CDR3 length: 15; clone size: -; D gene: -; J gene: TRBJ2-2; V gene: TRBV7-2
CDR3 protein: CASSPGRHGETQYF; CDR3 DNA: TGCGCCAGCAGCCCTGGGAGACATGGGGAGACCCAGTACTTC; CDR3 length: 14; clone size: -; D gene: -; J gene: TRBJ2-5; V gene: TRBV10-2
CDR3 protein: CASSHPTGSYEQYF; CDR3 DNA: TGCGCCAGCAGCCATCCGACAGGGTCCTACGAGCAGTACTTC; CDR3 length: 14; clone size: -; D gene: TRBD1; J gene: TRBJ2-7; V gene: TRBV4-1
CDR3 protein: CASSSQAGTSGIYEQFF; CDR3 DNA: TGCGCCAGCAGCTCCCAGGCCGGGACTAGCGGGATCTATGAGCAGTTCTTC; CDR3 length: 17; clone size: -; D gene: TRBD2; J gene: TRBJ2-1; V gene: TRBV4-3
CDR3 protein: CASSLAPGGGLETQYF; CDR3 DNA: TGCGCCAGCAGCTTGGCCCCGGGGGGGGGTTTGGAGACCCAGTACTTC; CDR3 length: 16; clone size: -; D gene: TRBD2; J gene: TRBJ2-5; V gene: TRBV5-1
CDR3 protein: CAIRPGVYNSPLHF; CDR3 DNA: TGTGCCATCAGGCCAGGGGTCTATAATTCACCCCTCCACTTT; CDR3 length: 14; clone size: -; D gene: -; J gene: TRBJ1-6; V gene: TRBV10-3
CDR3 protein: CASSATFFGSQTGELFF; CDR3 DNA: TGTGCCAGCAGCGCAACATTTTTCGGGTCCCAAACCGGGGAGCTGTTTTTT; CDR3 length: 17; clone size: -; D gene: -; J gene: TRBJ2-2; V gene: TRBV9
CDR3 protein: CASRGQNNEKLFF; CDR3 DNA: TGTGCCAGCCGGGGACAGAATAATGAAAAACTGTTTTTT; CDR3 length: 13; clone size: -; D gene: TRBD1; J gene: TRBJ1-4; V gene: TRBV28
CDR3 protein: CATSEGGLAEQFF; CDR3 DNA: TGTGCCACCAGTGAGGGGGGACTAGCCGAGCAGTTCTTC; CDR3 length: 13; clone size: -; D gene: TRBD2; J gene: TRBJ2-1; V gene: TRBV24-1
CDR3 protein: CASSERVGREGYF; CDR3 DNA: TGTGCCAGCAGTGAACGAGTTGGGCGGGAGGGCTATTTT; CDR3 length: 13; clone size: -; D gene: TRBD2; J gene: TRBJ2-3; V gene: TRBV6-1
CDR3 protein: CASSSARTGGTQYF; CDR3 DNA: TGTGCCAGCAGTTCGGCCCGGACAGGGGGGACCCAGTACTTC; CDR3 length: 14; clone size: -; D gene: TRBD1; J gene: TRBJ2-5; V gene: TRBV27
CDR3 protein: CASSLQGNYGYTF; CDR3 DNA: TGTGCCAGCAGCTTACAGGGAAACTATGGCTACACCTTC; CDR3 length: 13; clone size: -; D gene: -; J gene: TRBJ1-2; V gene: TRBV13
CDR3 protein: CASGSGTMGEKLFF; CDR3 DNA: TGTGCCAGCGGTTCCGGGACAATGGGTGAAAAACTGTTTTTT; CDR3 length: 14; clone size: -; D gene: -; J gene: TRBJ1-4; V gene: TRBV28
CDR3 protein: CASSEFFGDSPLHF; CDR3 DNA: TGTGCCAGCAGTGAATTCTTCGGGGATTCACCCCTCCACTTT; CDR3 length: 14; clone size: -; D gene: -; J gene: TRBJ1-6; V gene: TRBV6-1
CDR3 protein: CASSRLTGSSEQFF; CDR3 DNA: TGTGCCAGCAGCCGACTGACAGGGTCTTCTGAGCAGTTCTTC; CDR3 length: 14; clone size: -; D gene: TRBD1; J gene: TRBJ2-1; V gene: TRBV11-2
CDR3 protein: CSAPNYEQYF; CDR3 DNA: TGCAGTGCTCCCAACTACGAGCAGTACTTC; CDR3 length: 10; clone size: once; D gene: -; J gene: TRBJ2-7; V gene: TRBV20-1
CDR3 protein: CASSPKKGNSYEQYF; CDR3 DNA: TGTGCCAGCAGCCCAAAGAAGGGGAACTCCTACGAGCAGTACTTC; CDR3 length: 15; clone size: -; D gene: -; J gene: TRBJ2-7; V gene: TRBV13
CDR3 protein: CASALGGQGWETQYF; CDR3 DNA: TGCGCCAGCGCATTGGGAGGACAGGGTTGGGAGACCCAGTACTTC; CDR3 length: 15; clone size: -; D gene: TRBD1; J gene: TRBJ2-5; V gene: TRBV5-1
CDR3 protein: CASSFRGKGTDTQYF; CDR3 DNA: TGTGCCAGCAGCTTTAGGGGGAAAGGCACAGATACGCAGTATTTT; CDR3 length: 15; clone size: -; D gene: -; J gene: TRBJ2-3; V gene: TRBV11-3